This TCR beta chain appears in the sequencing data of a study of cytomegalovirus exposure and HLA in healthy donors. V lost 1 base, J lost 8 bases, and 18 bases lay in between. Germline V lookup: CDR1 SGHVS, CDR2 FQNEAQ. The CDR3 runs 16 residues. The PCR employed 60 Vbeta primers together with 13 Jbeta primers. Measured with immunoSEQ multiplex PCR; TCRdb has only the in-frame clones, and not every one. The table shows about 150,000 clones, with roughly three fifths occurring only once. The gene calls are TRBV7-8 and TRBJ2-1; perhaps TRBD1 as D (6 bases). The sequence derives from a woman aged 55 to 70 in good health and CMV-seronegative. Sequenced: PBMCs. Written as DNA, the CDR3 is TGTGCCAGCAGCTTAGGGGCGAAACAGGGAATCCATGAGCAGTTCTTC. Encoded protein: CASSLGAKQGIHEQFF.